The 25 T cell receptor beta chains given below trace back to one sample, sequenced in a study of a mutant IDH1 vaccine in newly diagnosed glioma. The time point here: week 23, last vaccination. Vaccinated patients received 300 ug of mutant IDH1 20-mer peptide per dose, with topical imiquimod. These receptors have no known antigen. Produced via immunoSEQ multiplex PCR; TCRdb's table is partial and in-frame only. The sample comprises around 56,000 clones, 81% of which are singletons, and over 7% rests with the top ten. Sequences were derived from PBMCs, sampled from a glioma patient whose treatment included an IDH1 peptide vaccine. Receptor source: a woman aged 40-49 years with glioma. Some clones in this sample may be carry-over from other donors' samples.

In its sample, this clone was seen once. J is TRBJ1-1 and V is TRBV7-9, with D possibly being TRBD1 (6 bases). The CDR3 extends over 12 amino acids. V was pared by 5 bases and J by 12 bases, with 16 bases between. CDR1 and CDR2 (germline): SEHNR, FQNEAQ (reference sequence). The CDR3 loop is CASSPSPGESFF. The CDR3 DNA reads as TGTGCCAGCAGCCCGAGCCCAGGGGAGTCTTTCTTT.

The J gene is TRBJ2-7, the V gene TRBV27, with 10 positions matching TRBD2. The CDR3 extends over 19 amino acids. From germline, CDR1 is MNHEY and CDR2 SMNVEV (reference sequence). Unmatched junction bases numbered 16, after V lost 4 bases and J lost 1 base. CDR3 sequence: CASSSERGGPIRLSYEQYF. CDR3 sequence (DNA): TGTGCCAGCAGTTCCGAGCGGGGGGGTCCAATTCGTTTATCCTACGAGCAGTACTTC.

V gene TRBV10-3 combines with J gene TRBJ2-7; maybe TRBD1 (5 bases). With 5 bases removed from V and 5 bases from J, the gap between germline ends came to 13 bases. This CDR3 comprises 13 residues. Germline V CDR1 and CDR2: ENHRY, SYGVKD. This CDR3 reads CAISSPGIDEQYF. The CDR3 DNA sequence: TGTGCCATCAGTTCTCCAGGGATCGACGAGCAGTACTTC.

This CDR3 is CASSRNSRNTIYF. The CDR3, as DNA: TGCGCCAGCAGCCGAAACAGTCGAAACACCATATATTTT. The gene calls are TRBV4-3 and TRBJ1-3; D is uncertain. Looked up from germline, CDR1 is LGHNA and CDR2 is YSLEER. Deletions cut 4 bases from V and 5 bases from J, with 9 bases between. This CDR3 is 13 amino acids long.

In nucleotides, the CDR3 is TGTGCCAGCTCAATCTCGGGACAGGTTCTTAGGAACGAGCAGTACTTC. Its protein is CASSISGQVLRNEQYF. The V call is TRBV18, the J call TRBJ2-7; 8 positions match TRBD1. With 5 bases clipped from V and 5 bases from J, the junction kept 14 bases outside the gene matches. The germline CDR1 and CDR2 sequences are KGHSH and LQKENI. This CDR3 is built from 16 residues.

The rearrangement uses TRBV7-2 and TRBJ2-5; TRBD2 matches at 10 bases. Germline V CDR1 and CDR2: SGHTA, FQGNSA. There are 16 residues in the CDR3. V dropped 0 bases and J dropped 6; count of bases not matched to a gene: 7. The CDR3 loop reads CASSLASSSGGKTQYF. For the CDR3, the DNA is TGTGCCAGCAGCTTAGCGAGCTCTAGCGGGGGAAAGACCCAGTACTTC.

The gene calls are TRBV19 and TRBJ1-1, with 8 bases fitting TRBD1. The CDR3 sequence is 14 residues long. J lost 3 bases, V lost 3 bases, and 3 bases had no gene match. The germline CDR1 and CDR2 sequences are LNHDA and SQIVND (reference sequence). The CDR3 nucleotides are TGTGCCAGTAGTATTCAGGGGGCTGACACTGAAGCTTTCTTT. Its protein is CASSIQGADTEAFF.

The CDR3 is CASSVEQRTYTQYF. As DNA, the CDR3 is TGTGCCAGCAGCGTAGAACAGCGGACTTATACGCAGTATTTT. V gene TRBV9 combines with J gene TRBJ2-3; D may be TRBD2 (5 bases). Germline lookup yields CDR1 SGDLS and CDR2 YYNGEE. The CDR3 extends over 14 amino acids. V was trimmed by 0 bases and J by 7 bases, leaving 12 bases between them. The full variable domain, in which reference TRBV9 and TRBJ2-3 provide the parts outside the CDR3, is DSGVTQTPKHLITATGQRVTLRCSPRSGDLSVYWYQQSLDQGLQFLIQYYNGEERAKGNILERFSAQQFPDLHSELNLSSLELGDSALYFCASSVEQRTYTQYFGPGTRLTVL.

A single count supports this clone. Distinct nucleotide sequences in the sample also encode this CDR3. This chain connects TRBV13 to TRBJ2-7, with D uncertain. V lost 4 bases and J 2 bases, leaving 3 bases between the germline ends. This CDR3 is 11 amino acids long. Germline-derived CDR1 and CDR2 are PRHDT and FYEKMQ (reference sequence). Here the CDR3 reads CASSSTYEQYF. The CDR3 nucleotides read TGTGCCAGCAGCTCCACCTACGAGCAGTACTTC. Variable domain in full (rest from reference TRBV13 and TRBJ2-7): AAGVIQSPRHLIKEKRETATLKCYPIPRHDTVYWYQQGPGQDPQFLISFYEKMQSDKGSIPDRFSAQQFSDYHSELNMSSLELGDSALYFCASSSTYEQYFGPGTRLTVT.

V and J are TRBV5-5 and TRBJ1-5; TRBD1 matches 10 bases. This CDR3 spans 18 amino acids. Losses at the gene ends were 4 bases for V and 0 bases for J; bases not matched to a gene: 10. The germline V gene encodes CDR1 SGHKS and CDR2 YYEKEE (reference sequence). Here the CDR3 reads CASSAAGQGYLSNQPQHF. DNA of the CDR3: TGTGCCAGCAGCGCCGCGGGACAGGGGTACCTTAGCAATCAGCCCCAGCATTTT. Together with reference TRBV5-5 and TRBJ1-5, the CDR3 gives the full variable domain: DAGVTQSPTHLIKTRGQQVTLRCSPISGHKSVSWYQQVLGQGPQFIFQYYEKEERGRGNFPDRFSARQFPNYSSELNVNALLLGDSALYLCASSAAGQGYLSNQPQHFGDGTRLSIL.

This chain joins TRBV25-1 and TRBJ1-3, with D unresolved. V gave up 7 bases and J gave up 0 bases, with 13 bases separating them. CDR3 size: 15 residues. In germline, CDR1 is MGHDK, CDR2 SYGVNS. This CDR3 reads CASTGSDPSGNTIYF. CDR3 nucleotides: TGTGCCAGCACGGGGTCGGACCCCTCTGGAAACACCATATATTTT.

This chain uses TRBV4-1 with TRBJ1-6; D call uncertain. This CDR3 has 13 residues. Trimming took off 0 bases at V and 13 bases at J, with 10 bases between the two ends. The germline gives CDR1 MGHRA, CDR2 YSYEKL. CDR3 loop: CASSQDQEAPLHF. CDR3 nucleotides: TGCGCCAGCAGCCAAGATCAGGAAGCGCCCCTCCACTTT.

This clone has a handful of counts. The chain recombines TRBV6-4 with TRBJ1-6; D is unresolved. V dropped 4 bases and J dropped 7 bases, with 11 bases sitting between them. The CDR3 covers 14 residues. In germline, CDR1 is MRHNA, CDR2 SNTAGT. CDR3: CASSADDQNSPLHF. CDR3 DNA sequence: TGTGCCAGCAGTGCTGACGATCAAAATTCACCCCTCCACTTT.

This sequence joins TRBV5-6 and TRBJ2-7; D is possibly TRBD2 (7 bases). Germline CDR1 is SGHDT and CDR2 is YYEEEE. CDR3 size: 15 residues. V lost 0 bases and J 2 bases, leaving 12 bases between the germline ends. The DNA for the CDR3 is TGTGCCAGCAGCTTGGATCAGGGGAGGGCCTACGAGCAGTACTTC. Amino acid sequence: CASSLDQGRAYEQYF.

Only one count was recorded for this clone. The rearrangement links TRBV12-5 to TRBJ2-7; TRBD2 matches at 13 bases. Germline lookup yields CDR1 LGHNT and CDR2 FRNRAP. The J segment lost 1 base and the V segment lost 4 bases, leaving 4 bases of the junction unmatched. The CDR3 extends over 16 amino acids. The CDR3 nucleotides are TGTGCTAGTGGTTGGACTAGCGGGGGCTCTTCCTACGAGCAGTACTTC. Protein product: CASGWTSGGSSYEQYF.

The J gene is TRBJ1-6, the V gene TRBV29-1, with 7 positions matching TRBD1. The CDR3 has 13 amino acids. Germline CDR1 and CDR2: SQVTM and ANQGSEA. V trimming: 6 bases; J trimming: 6 bases; junction bases outside the gene matches: 5. The CDR3 nucleotides are TGCAGCGTCCGGACAGGCGGTAATTCACCCCTCCACTTT. This translates into CSVRTGGNSPLHF. The full variable domain, its missing parts supplied by reference TRBV29-1 and TRBJ1-6, is SAVISQKPSRDICQRGTSLTIQCQVDSQVTMMFWYRQQPGQSLTLIATANQGSEATYESGFVIDKFPISRPNLTFSTLTVSNMSPEDSSIYLCSVRTGGNSPLHFGNGTRLTVT.

This rearrangement joins TRBV10-3 to TRBJ2-5; 11 bases fit TRBD2. V was pared by 6 bases and J by 1 base, with 4 bases of the junction left unmatched. This CDR3 spans 15 amino acids. Germline CDR1 reads ENHRY; CDR2 reads SYGVKD. CDR3: CAIRVAGGPQETQYF. The CDR3 DNA sequence: TGTGCCATCAGGGTAGCGGGGGGGCCCCAAGAGACCCAGTACTTC.

This clone has only a few counts. The CDR3 reads CASSKAHRGRQPQHF. Here the CDR3 DNA reads TGTGCCAGCAGCAAAGCCCACAGGGGAAGGCAGCCCCAGCATTTT. This chain links TRBV21-1 with TRBJ1-5; the table's D call of TRBD1 was not tested on the DNA. TRBV21-1 is a pseudogene segment. The CDR3 is 15 residues long.

The genes are TRBV6-1 and TRBJ1-5, with D perhaps matching TRBD1 (6 bases). The germline gives CDR1 MNHNS, CDR2 SASEGT. Between the trimmed V and J ends, which lost 2 bases and 3 bases, there was a span of 14 bases. CDR3 length: 16 amino acids. The CDR3, as DNA: TGTGCCAGCAGTGAAAGTAGGACAGTGATCAATCAGCCCCAGCATTTT. Translated, it gives CASSESRTVINQPQHF.

V gene TRBV10-3 combines with J gene TRBJ2-3; the match to TRBD1 covers 10 bases. Looked up from germline, CDR1 is ENHRY and CDR2 is SYGVKD. Unmatched junction bases numbered 9, after V lost 4 bases and J lost 2 bases. The CDR3 has 17 amino acids. CDR3 coding DNA: TGTGCCATCAGTGGGGGGCCGGGACAGGGGCCCACAGATACGCAGTATTTT. Amino acid sequence: CAISGGPGQGPTDTQYF.

The chain carries TRBV7-9 and TRBJ1-4, with D possibly TRBD1 on 5 matching bases. V was cut by 4 bases and J by 7 bases, with 13 bases left in between. This CDR3 is 14 amino acids long. Germline V gives CDR1 SEHNR, CDR2 FQNEAQ (reference sequence). CDR3 DNA: TGTGCCAGCAGCTCGGGGCGCGGGAGTGAAAAACTGTTTTTT. It translates to CASSSGRGSEKLFF.

The genes are TRBV1 and TRBJ2-7; TRBD2 is the table's D call, not checked against the DNA. TRBV1 is a pseudogene locus. CDR3 length: 14 amino acids. The CDR3 nucleotides read TGCACCAGCAGCCAGGGTAGCGGGGGCCCCGAGCAGTACTTC. This gives the protein CTSSQGSGGPEQYF.

This clone was seen a handful of times. This chain uses TRBV27 with TRBJ1-1; 7 bases line up with TRBD1. CDR3 length: 16 residues. With V trimmed by 4 bases and J by 4 bases, 12 bases remained unmatched. Germline CDR1 reads MNHEY; CDR2 reads SMNVEV (reference sequence). In DNA form, the CDR3 reads TGTGCCAGCAGTTACGACTCTACAGGGGCAGCCACTGAAGCTTTCTTT. Its translation: CASSYDSTGAATEAFF.

The chain carries TRBV5-4 and TRBJ1-4; D possibly corresponds to TRBD1 (5 bases). This CDR3 is 15 amino acids long. Germline loops: CDR1 SGHNT, CDR2 YYREEE (reference sequence). Trimming cost V 4 bases and J 7 bases, with 17 bases left between them. CDR3 nucleotides: TGTGCCAGCAGCCAAGGTGGGGGGTCGGGTGAAAAACTGTTTTTT. Residues: CASSQGGGSGEKLFF.

J is TRBJ2-1 and V is TRBV19; D might be TRBD1 or TRBD2, each matching 5 bases. CDR1 is LNHDA and CDR2 is SQIVND in the germline V gene (reference sequence). The CDR3 spans 15 residues. The V end lost 5 bases, the J end lost 7 bases, and 18 bases lay between the germline ends. This chain's CDR3 is CASSGSYGGINEQFF. As DNA, the CDR3 is TGTGCCAGTAGTGGATCATATGGGGGAATAAATGAGCAGTTCTTC.